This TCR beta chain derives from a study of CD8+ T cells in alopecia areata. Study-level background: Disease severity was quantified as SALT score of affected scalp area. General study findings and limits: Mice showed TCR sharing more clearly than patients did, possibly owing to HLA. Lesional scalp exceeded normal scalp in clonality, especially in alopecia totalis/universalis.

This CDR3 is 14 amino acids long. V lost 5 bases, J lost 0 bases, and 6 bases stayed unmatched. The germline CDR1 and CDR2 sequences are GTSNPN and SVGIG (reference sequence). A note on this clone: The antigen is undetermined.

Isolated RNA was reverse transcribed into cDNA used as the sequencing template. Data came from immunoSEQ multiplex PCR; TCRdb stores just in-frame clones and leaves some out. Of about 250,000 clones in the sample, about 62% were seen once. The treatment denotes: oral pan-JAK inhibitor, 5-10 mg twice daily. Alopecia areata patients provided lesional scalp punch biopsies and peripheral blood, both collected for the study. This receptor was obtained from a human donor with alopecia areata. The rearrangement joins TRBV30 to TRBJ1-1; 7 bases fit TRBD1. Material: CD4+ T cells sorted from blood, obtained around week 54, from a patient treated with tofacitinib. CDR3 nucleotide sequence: TGTGCCTGGGAACCCAGGGGGTTGAACACTGAAGCTTTCTTT. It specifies CAWEPRGLNTEAFF.